This TCR beta chain emerged from a study of response to subunit inactivated influenza vaccine. Via MiXCR, TCRdb re-called the RT-PCR reads, giving one row per CDR3 protein. This table holds fewer than 250,000 distinct CDR3 sequences, over 13% found once. Germline assignment: CDR1 SGHTA and CDR2 FQGTGA. The CDR3 sequence is 15 residues long. Between the trimmed V and J ends, which lost 5 bases and 3 bases, there was a span of 17 bases. The clonotype originates from a middle-aged man who received an inactivated influenza vaccine. The specimen was CD8+ T cells sorted from PBMCs, collected roughly 5 days after vaccination. J is TRBJ2-7 and V is TRBV7-3; D assignment may be TRBD1 or TRBD2 (7 bases each). CDR3 loop: CASSPGGGSGYEQYF. In nucleotides, the CDR3 is TGTGCCAGCAGCCCAGGGGGGGGTAGCGGCTACGAGCAGTACTTC.